These T cell receptor beta chains were read from a single sample in a study of blood T cell repertoires in COVID-19. The data were produced by immunoSEQ multiplex PCR, yet TCRdb's version contains in-frame clones alone and is incomplete. Of some 110,000 clones in the sample, 71% are singletons; the top ten hold about 0.85%. The specimen sequenced was peripheral blood. The receptors here all came from a human donor with acute or convalescent COVID-19. The donor label of this sample is uncertain. Each CDR3 is given with its conserved first and last residue. D genes are given only for firm matches. Size values are once, few and many counts, or a class for expanded clones, and some rows have none.

TRBJ1-2,TRBV14,NA,NA,CASSQARDYGYTF,TGTGCCAGCAGCCAAGCGCGTGACTATGGCTACACCTTC
TRBJ1-4,TRBV6-5,NA,TRBD1,CASRDSWHEKLFF,TGTGCCAGCCGGGACAGTTGGCATGAAAAACTGTTTTTT
TRBJ2-2,TRBV5-1,once,TRBD2,CASSPGGEVTGELFF,TGCGCCAGCAGCCCGGGGGGGGAAGTCACCGGGGAGCTGTTTTTT
TRBJ1-6,TRBV27,NA,NA,CASSRYGGASGSPLHF,TGTGCCAGCAGTAGATACGGTGGGGCTAGTGGTTCACCCCTCCACTTT
TRBJ2-5,TRBV7-2,NA,TRBD1,CASSLAQGAWRETQYF,TGTGCCAGCAGCTTAGCTCAGGGGGCTTGGAGGGAGACCCAGTACTTC
TRBJ2-4,TRBV28,NA,NA,CASSPLASLAKNIQYF,TGTGCCAGCAGTCCCTTAGCCAGTCTAGCCAAAAACATTCAGTACTTC
TRBJ2-3,TRBV6-6,NA,TRBD2,CASSYVAGGTDTQYF,TGTGCCAGCAGTTACGTTGCGGGGGGCACAGATACGCAGTATTTT
TRBJ2-3,TRBV7-2,NA,TRBD1,CASSNRQGGDTQYF,TGTGCCAGCAGCAACCGACAGGGGGGGGATACGCAGTATTTT
TRBJ1-5,TRBV18,NA,NA,CASSTYHSNQPQHF,TGTGCCAGCTCAACCTACCATAGCAATCAGCCCCAGCATTTT
TRBJ1-3,TRBV19,NA,NA,CASSIGTGDSGNTIYF,TGTGCCAGTAGTATAGGGACTGGCGACTCTGGAAACACCATATATTTT
TRBJ1-1,TRBV30,NA,NA,CAWSSDLEAEAFF,TGTGCCTGGAGTTCCGACTTGGAGGCTGAAGCTTTCTTT
TRBJ1-2,TRBV29-1,NA,NA,CSVLRLTGYTF,TGCAGCGTTCTCCGACTGACTGGCTACACCTTC
TRBJ2-7,TRBV2,NA,NA,CASSEKDISYEQYF,TGTGCCAGCAGTGAAAAGGACATCTCCTACGAGCAGTACTTC
TRBJ2-2,TRBV5-6,NA,NA,CASSFVRNTGELFF,TGTGCCAGCAGCTTTGTTAGGAACACCGGGGAGCTGTTTTTT
TRBJ2-3,TRBV5-4,NA,TRBD1,CASSLALGGSSTDTQYF,TGTGCCAGCAGCTTGGCCTTAGGGGGCTCTAGCACAGATACGCAGTATTTT
TRBJ2-5,TRBV20-1,NA,NA,CSATPEETQYF,TGCAGTGCTACCCCCGAAGAGACCCAGTACTTC
TRBJ2-5,TRBV29-1,NA,TRBD2,CSVLPGGQETQYF,TGCAGCGTTCTTCCGGGGGGTCAAGAGACCCAGTACTTC
TRBJ1-2,TRBV10-3,NA,TRBD1,CAISVDRGYGYTF,TGTGCCATCAGTGTGGACAGGGGCTATGGCTACACCTTC
TRBJ2-4,TRBV10-2,NA,TRBD1,CASTTGVTKNIQYF,TGCGCCAGCACTACAGGGGTTACCAAAAACATTCAGTACTTC
TRBJ1-6,TRBV6-1,NA,TRBD1,CASSERVWTGGHSPLHF,TGTGCCAGCAGTGAACGGGTATGGACAGGGGGCCATTCACCCCTCCACTTT
TRBJ2-3,TRBV5-3,NA,NA,CARSPSTDTQYF,TGTGCCAGAAGCCCTAGCACAGATACGCAGTATTTT
TRBJ1-4,TRBV5-1,NA,NA,CASSLRRPQEKLFF,TGCGCCAGCAGCTTGAGGCGGCCCCAGGAAAAACTGTTTTTT
TRBJ1-1,TRBV2,NA,NA,CASRDWDGLMNTEAFF,TGTGCCAGCAGGGACTGGGACGGACTAATGAACACTGAAGCTTTCTTT
TRBJ2-5,TRBV25-1,NA,NA,CASSEYRVQETQYF,TGTGCCAGCAGTGAATACAGGGTCCAAGAGACCCAGTACTTC
TRBJ2-3,TRBV29-1,few,NA,CSVTGQPPTDTQYF,TGCAGCGTCACCGGACAGCCCCCCACAGATACGCAGTATTTT
TRBJ1-3,TRBV5-1,once,NA,CASTPGSGNTIYF,TGCGCCAGCACCCCGGGCTCTGGAAACACCATATATTTT
TRBJ1-3,TRBV19,NA,NA,CASSGKPSGSGNTIYF,TGTGCCAGTAGCGGGAAACCGTCAGGCTCTGGAAACACCATATATTTT
TRBJ1-3,TRBV30,few,TRBD1,CAWSVLGTGINTIYF,TGTGCCTGGAGTGTACTCGGGACAGGGATAAACACCATATATTTT
TRBJ2-2,TRBV19,NA,NA,CASSNRVGTGELFF,TGTGCCAGTAGCAACAGGGTTGGGACCGGGGAGCTGTTTTTT
TRBJ1-3,TRBV12-3/TRBV12-4,NA,NA,CASSFEGRAIYF,TGTGCCAGCAGTTTTGAAGGGCGGGCCATATATTTT
TRBJ2-1,TRBV29-1,NA,TRBD1,CSVGGNRGLQFF,TGCAGCGTTGGGGGAAACAGGGGGCTTCAGTTCTTC
TRBJ2-5,TRBV5-6,few,NA,CASSLFDQETQYF,TGTGCCAGCAGCCTTTTTGACCAAGAGACCCAGTACTTC
TRBJ2-7,TRBV2,once,NA,CASSNHRDTEQYF,TGTGCCAGCAGTAACCACAGGGATACCGAGCAGTACTTC
TRBJ1-1,TRBV5-6,NA,TRBD1,CASSWGTVRSTEAFF,TGTGCCAGCAGCTGGGGGACAGTGCGGAGTACTGAAGCTTTCTTT
TRBJ2-1,TRBV5-1,NA,TRBD1,CASSRGQGAYNEQFF,TGCGCCAGCAGCCGGGGACAGGGGGCGTACAATGAGCAGTTCTTC
TRBJ2-5,TRBV5-5,NA,TRBD1,CASSWGGTGGWETQYF,TGTGCCAGCAGCTGGGGTGGGACAGGGGGCTGGGAGACCCAGTACTTC
TRBJ2-3,TRBV7-2,NA,TRBD2,CASSLVSSGGDTQYF,TGTGCCAGCAGCTTAGTTAGTAGCGGGGGAGATACGCAGTATTTT
TRBJ2-2,TRBV9,NA,TRBD2,CASSIISGSTGELFF,TGTGCCAGCAGCATAATTAGCGGGTCCACCGGGGAGCTGTTTTTT
TRBJ2-2,TRBV5-1,NA,NA,CASSLVSGVNTGELFF,TGCGCCAGCAGCTTGGTTTCAGGGGTGAACACCGGGGAGCTGTTTTTT
TRBJ2-3,TRBV4-1,NA,NA,CASSQDSSGVITDTQYF,TGCGCCAGCAGCCAAGACAGCTCAGGGGTCATCACAGATACGCAGTATTTT
TRBJ2-7,TRBV6-5,NA,TRBD1,CASKAGTGEFYEQYF,TGTGCCAGTAAGGCCGGGACAGGGGAATTCTACGAGCAGTACTTC
TRBJ1-4,TRBV30,NA,NA,CAWSPGGVNEKLFF,TGTGCCTGGAGTCCCGGGGGGGTTAATGAAAAACTGTTTTTT
TRBJ2-7,TRBV6-5,NA,NA,CASSYSRRGEQYF,TGTGCCAGCAGTTACTCGAGGAGGGGCGAGCAGTACTTC
TRBJ1-5,TRBV7-2,NA,NA,CASSFLYNQPQHF,TGTGCCAGCAGCTTCTTATACAATCAGCCCCAGCATTTT
TRBJ2-2,TRBV15,few,TRBD2,CATSSFGLAGGYTGELFF,TGTGCCACCAGTAGCTTCGGACTAGCGGGGGGTTACACCGGGGAGCTGTTTTTT
TRBJ2-1,TRBV4-2,once,TRBD1,CASSQVGGTGIFEQFF,TGTGCCAGCAGCCAAGTAGGCGGGACAGGGATTTTCGAGCAGTTCTTC
TRBJ1-5,TRBV6-1,NA,TRBD1,CASSVGTANSNQPQHF,TGTGCCAGCAGTGTTGGGACAGCCAATAGCAATCAGCCCCAGCATTTT
TRBJ2-1,TRBV5-1,few,TRBD2,CASSLTRGGNEQFF,TGCGCCAGCAGCTTGACGCGGGGGGGCAATGAGCAGTTCTTC
TRBJ1-1,TRBV18,many,NA,CASSLNRVEAFF,TGTGCCAGCTCACTGAACAGGGTTGAAGCTTTCTTT
TRBJ1-4,TRBV29-1,NA,NA,CSVQQGNEKLFF,TGCAGCGTTCAACAGGGTAATGAAAAACTGTTTTTT
TRBJ2-1,TRBV6-5,NA,TRBD1,CASTYGTVINNEQFF,TGTGCCAGCACGTACGGGACAGTGATCAACAATGAGCAGTTCTTC
TRBJ1-5,TRBV6-6,few,NA,CASSYLGGDQPQHF,TGTGCCAGCAGTTACTTGGGGGGGGATCAGCCCCAGCATTTT
TRBJ2-5,TRBV3-1/TRBV3-2,NA,NA,CASSQLASETQYF,TGTGCCAGCAGCCAATTAGCGTCAGAGACCCAGTACTTC
TRBJ2-5,TRBV7-2,NA,TRBD2,CASSLIGRGGGQETQYF,TGTGCCAGCAGCTTAATAGGGCGGGGGGGCGGCCAAGAGACCCAGTACTTC
TRBJ2-1,TRBV5-1,NA,TRBD2,CASSLAGVAGGLSYNEQFF,TGCGCCAGCAGCTTGGCCGGGGTAGCGGGGGGACTATCCTACAATGAGCAGTTCTTC
TRBJ1-4,TRBV10-1,few,TRBD1,CASSPGQVSTNEKLFF,TGCGCCAGCAGTCCTGGACAGGTCTCAACTAATGAAAAACTGTTTTTT
TRBJ1-3,TRBV4-1,once,NA,CASSQGRGSGNTIYF,TGCGCCAGCAGCCAGGGCAGGGGATCTGGAAACACCATATATTTT